The rows below give T cell receptor beta chains drawn from one sample of a study of T-cell reconstitution after alpha-beta-depleted transplantation in children. Using its own MiXCR run on the PCR reads, TCRdb lists one record per CDR3 protein. The table shows 440,000 or so distinct CDR3 sequences, with about 11% occurring only once. The starting material was PBMCs from the stem cell graft donor, obtained from the stem cell graft. The receptors stem from a human donor who donated a stem cell graft to a child with acute myeloid leukemia. Both conserved end residues are part of each CDR3. The order of the fields is J gene, D gene, V gene, clone size, CDR3 DNA, CDR3 protein. The D gene is left open where the match is weak. Size tells how often a clone was seen (once, few, many) or the class of an expanded clone, and some rows leave it out.

>TRBJ1-2|.|TRBV16|.
TGTGCCAGCAGCCCACTCCCGGCGGATGGCTACACCTTC
CASSPLPADGYTF
>TRBJ1-1|.|TRBV5-6|.
TGTGCCAGCAGTCACGACCGGGGGGCGCGAGGTGAAGCTTTCTTT
CASSHDRGARGEAFF
>TRBJ2-1|TRBD2|TRBV9|.
TGTGCCAGCAGTGCCGGGACTAGCGGCTACAATGAGCAGTTCTTC
CASSAGTSGYNEQFF
>TRBJ2-2|TRBD1|TRBV10-3|few
TGTGCCAACAGACAGGGAAGCACCGGGGAGCTGTTTTTT
CANRQGSTGELFF
>TRBJ2-4|.|TRBV20-1|.
TGCAGTGCTAGAGTGCCAGGGTCCAAAAACATTCAGTACTTC
CSARVPGSKNIQYF
>TRBJ2-5|.|TRBV12-3/TRBV12-4|.
TGTGCCAGCAGCAGGGGGGGGACCGGACAAGAGACCCAGTACTTC
CASSRGGTGQETQYF
>TRBJ2-1|TRBD2|TRBV5-1|many
TGCGCCAGCAGCGCCCTTCCTAGCGGGGGAAAGAATGAGCAGTTCTTC
CASSALPSGGKNEQFF
>TRBJ2-5|TRBD2|TRBV20-1|few
TGCAGTGCTAGACCCGGGACTAGCTATAAAGAGACCCAGTACTTC
CSARPGTSYKETQYF
>TRBJ2-5|TRBD2|TRBV7-9|few
TGTGCCAGCAGCTTAGATCTAGCGGGGGTCAGAGAGACCCAGTACTTC
CASSLDLAGVRETQYF
>TRBJ1-1|TRBD1|TRBV7-9|many
TGTGCCAGCAGCCCCCAGGGACAGGCTACTGAAGCTTTCTTT
CASSPQGQATEAFF
>TRBJ1-1|.|TRBV29-1|many
TGCAGCTTTGTTAAGGGGGTTGGCGCTTTCTTT
CSFVKGVGAFF
>TRBJ2-1|.|TRBV9|few
TGTGCCAGCAGCCCCACGGAACGACAGCGTCCGGGGGAAAGATTC
CASSPTERQRPGERF
>TRBJ2-1|.|TRBV20-1|.
TGCAGTGCCCGGGACTCGTCCGGGGGTGAGCAGTTCTTC
CSARDSSGGEQFF
>TRBJ1-2|.|TRBV13|many
TGTGCCAGCAGCTCCCGCCCGAGTGGCTACACCTTC
CASSSRPSGYTF
>TRBJ2-7|TRBD1|TRBV28|few
TGTGCCAGCAGTTTGCCGGGACAGGGGGCGCACGAGCAGTACTTC
CASSLPGQGAHEQYF
>TRBJ1-6|.|TRBV6-2/TRBV6-3|few
TGTGCCAGCTTAAATGACCGACGGAATTCACCCCTCCACTTT
CASLNDRRNSPLHF
>TRBJ1-2|TRBD1|TRBV4-3|many
TGCGCCAGCAGCCCGGGACAGGGGGCCTATGGCTACACCTTC
CASSPGQGAYGYTF
>TRBJ1-4|.|TRBV10-3|few
TGTGCCATCAGTGAGGGAGGGGCGGATGAAAAACTGTTTTTT
CAISEGGADEKLFF
>TRBJ1-1|TRBD1|TRBV20-1|many
TGCAGTGCTGACAGGGGGGCGAAGCGGAGCACTGAAGCTTTCTTT
CSADRGAKRSTEAFF
>TRBJ1-2|.|TRBV12-3/TRBV12-4|many
TGTGCCAGCAGTTTTGCAGGGGTCAGCGGTGGCTACACCTTC
CASSFAGVSGGYTF
>TRBJ1-1|TRBD1|TRBV4-1|many
TGCGCCAGCAGCCAAGATCGAAGACAGGGAGGCACTGAAGCTTTCTTT
CASSQDRRQGGTEAFF
>TRBJ2-3|TRBD2|TRBV4-2|.
TGTGCCAGCAGCCAAGTTTCGACTAGCGGGAGAGTTTATACGCAGTATTTT
CASSQVSTSGRVYTQYF
>TRBJ2-4|.|TRBV10-3|.
TGTGCCATCAGTGAGGCAGGGGTAGACAAAAACATTCAGTACTTC
CAISEAGVDKNIQYF
>TRBJ2-2|.|TRBV5-4|.
TGTGCCAGCAGCCCATCGAGGAACACCGGGGAGCTGTTTTTT
CASSPSRNTGELFF
>TRBJ2-5|TRBD2|TRBV5-1|many
TGCGCCAGCAGCGGGACTAGCTCCGAGACCCAGTACTTC
CASSGTSSETQYF
>TRBJ1-3|.|TRBV7-2|many
TGTGCCAGCAGCTTAAAGGCAAACACCATATATTTT
CASSLKANTIYF
>TRBJ2-2|.|TRBV9|.
TGTGCCAGCAGCGTAGAGGCGGAGGGGGCGCGGATCGGGGAGCTGTTTTTT
CASSVEAEGARIGELFF
>TRBJ1-3|TRBD1|TRBV7-6|few
TGTGCCAGCAGCTTAGTGGGGACAGGCACTAGCTCTGGAAACACCATATATTTT
CASSLVGTGTSSGNTIYF
>TRBJ2-5|.|TRBV7-2|.
TGTGCCAGCAACGGGTTGCGAGAGACCCAGTACTTC
CASNGLRETQYF
>TRBJ1-6|.|TRBV28|.
TGTGCCAGCAGTTTATTGACAGCTAATTCACCCCTCCACTTT
CASSLLTANSPLHF
>TRBJ2-7|.|TRBV29-1|.
TGCAGCGTTTGGGGGACTGGCCACGGCGAGCAGTACTTC
CSVWGTGHGEQYF
>TRBJ2-5|.|TRBV18|few
TGTGCCAGCTCACCCCCCTTGGGGGGCAGAGAGACCCAGTACTTC
CASSPPLGGRETQYF
>TRBJ2-1|TRBD1|TRBV20-1|few
TGCAGTGCCGGGACAGGGTTGAATGAGCAGTTCTTC
CSAGTGLNEQFF
>TRBJ2-7|.|TRBV18|few
TGTGCCAGCTCAAGATCCGCTTCCTACGAGCAGTACTTC
CASSRSASYEQYF
>TRBJ2-1|TRBD1|TRBV7-3|.
TGTGCCAGCAGCTTAACGCCCGCCGGGACAGCGTACAATGAGCAGTTCTTC
CASSLTPAGTAYNEQFF
>TRBJ1-3|.|TRBV12-3/TRBV12-4|few
TGTGCCAGCAGTTTCGGGGTAAACACCATATATTTT
CASSFGVNTIYF
>TRBJ2-1|.|TRBV18|.
TGTGCCAGCTCCGAAAACCGCGGGGTCGATGAGCAGTTCTTC
CASSENRGVDEQFF
>TRBJ1-4|.|TRBV6-5|.
TGTGCCAGCAGCTCCGACCGAGCAACTAATGAAAAACTGTTTTTT
CASSSDRATNEKLFF
>TRBJ1-2|TRBD1|TRBV7-6|once
TGTGCCAGCACCAATCACGGACAGGGCGGCTACACCTTC
CASTNHGQGGYTF
>TRBJ2-3|.|TRBV5-6|.
TGTGCCAGCAGCCCGGGGACAGCGGGTCGGACAGATACGCAGTATTTT
CASSPGTAGRTDTQYF
>TRBJ2-1|.|TRBV29-1|.
TGCAGCTTTGAAGGACCGATCCGAGGGAGTGTGCAGTTCTTC
CSFEGPIRGSVQFF
>TRBJ2-5|TRBD2|TRBV12-3/TRBV12-4|.
TGTGCCAGCAGCCTAAACCCCGGGACTAGCGGGGGAAGACCCCAAGAGACCCAGTACTTC
CASSLNPGTSGGRPQETQYF
>TRBJ2-7|.|TRBV3-1|.
TGTGCCAGCAGCCCGTCGGGAGTCTACCAGCAGTACTTC
CASSPSGVYQQYF
>TRBJ1-6|.|TRBV4-1|few
TGCGCCAGCAGCCCCTATACAGGGAGCTCCTATAATTCACCCCTCCACTTT
CASSPYTGSSYNSPLHF
>TRBJ2-3|TRBD2|TRBV7-2|.
TGTGCCAGCAAAGAATCGGGACTATACACAGATACGCAGTATTTT
CASKESGLYTDTQYF
>TRBJ1-1|.|TRBV6-5|many
TGTGCCAGCAGCCCTCCGGGTGAGACTGAAGCTTTCTTT
CASSPPGETEAFF
>TRBJ2-7|.|TRBV6-2/TRBV6-3|.
TGTGCCAGCAGTTACTTGTTGATCTCGGGGGATTTCTACGGGGAGCAGTACTTC
CASSYLLISGDFYGEQYF
>TRBJ1-1|TRBD1|TRBV11-2|.
TGTGCCAGCAGCTTGGGACAGGATCCTTTCTTT
CASSLGQDPFF
>TRBJ1-5|.|TRBV6-1|.
TGTGCCAGCAGTAGTCGTAACAGGGATAGGACCCAGCATTTT
CASSSRNRDRTQHF